This TCR beta chain was documented in a study of blood T cell repertoires in COVID-19. This CDR3 region has 12 residues. V lost 6 bases to trimming and J lost 2 bases, with 7 bases between them. The germline V gene encodes CDR1 MNHEY and CDR2 SVGAGI. Profiled with immunoSEQ multiplex PCR; TCRdb holds only in-frame clones, not every one. The data show roughly 250,000 clones, with around 90% seen just once and around 6% held by the top ten. The chain couples TRBV6-5 to TRBJ1-1; D uncertain. Sequenced sample: PBMCs or T cells enriched from blood (not recorded which). The sequence came from a woman aged 30 to 39 with acute COVID-19. CDR3 nucleotide sequence: TGTGCCAGCAGCACAGCTAACACTGAAGCTTTCTTT. The encoded protein is CASSTANTEAFF.